Here is one TCR beta chain with its context. Its antigen is undetermined. The sample belongs to a study of cytomegalovirus exposure and HLA in healthy donors. The CDR3 runs to 14 residues. V lost 5 bases, J lost 3 bases, and 14 bases lay in between. The V gene's germline CDR1 is SGHAT and CDR2 FQNNGV. There were likely unrecorded immune exposures, though donors were nominally healthy when sampled. Regarding the study as a whole: Productive rates of about 87% or about 30% were seen for most TCR beta V segments in an earlier analysis. Analysis performed later showed TCR beta chains linked to HLA being more clonally expanded than equally common others.

PCR primers comprised 60 Vbeta and 13 Jbeta primers. Repertoires were generated with immunoSEQ multiplex PCR, while TCRdb's copy carries only in-frame clones and drops some. Among about 92,000 clones listed, around 74% were seen once. The specimen was PBMCs. The J gene is TRBJ2-7, the V gene TRBV11-2; D is perhaps TRBD1 (6 bases). The TCR was taken from a man in his forties or fifties in good health and CMV-seropositive. The CDR3 coding sequence is TGTGCCAGCAGCCTGCCTATGGACAGCTACGAGCAGTACTTC. Translation: CASSLPMDSYEQYF.